This TCR beta chain was recorded in a study of CD8+ T cells in alopecia areata. The V gene's germline CDR1 is SQVTM and CDR2 ANQGSEA. CDR3 size: 13 residues. J gave up 1 base and V 1 base, and 0 bases lay outside the gene matches. Sequencing relied on a cDNA template that was reverse transcribed from extracted RNA. Profiling relied on immunoSEQ multiplex PCR, and the TCRdb table lists in-frame clones only, not all of them. There are approximately 150,000 clones in the sample; approximately 70% occur only once, and around 10% lies in the top ten. This chain uses TRBV29-1 with TRBJ1-2, with 7 bases matching TRBD1. The source of this sequence is a human donor with alopecia areata. The specimen was CD8+ T cells sorted from blood, collected at week 0. CDR3 sequence: CSVEGDSNYGYTF. CDR3 coding DNA: TGCAGCGTTGAAGGGGACAGTAACTATGGCTACACCTTC.